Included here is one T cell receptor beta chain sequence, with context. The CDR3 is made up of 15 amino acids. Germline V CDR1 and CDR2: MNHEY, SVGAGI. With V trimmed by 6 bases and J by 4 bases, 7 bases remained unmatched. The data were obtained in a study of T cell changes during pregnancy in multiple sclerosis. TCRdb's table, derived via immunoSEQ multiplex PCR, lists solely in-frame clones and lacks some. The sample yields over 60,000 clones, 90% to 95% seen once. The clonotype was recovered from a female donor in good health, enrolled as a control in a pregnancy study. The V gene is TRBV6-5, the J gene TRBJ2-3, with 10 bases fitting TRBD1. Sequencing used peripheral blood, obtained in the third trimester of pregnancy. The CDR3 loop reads CASRRGQGIADTQYF. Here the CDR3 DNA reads TGTGCCAGCAGAAGGGGACAGGGGATCGCAGATACGCAGTATTTT.